Listed below are T cell receptor beta chains from one sample, sequenced in a study of blood T cell repertoires in COVID-19. Clones were sequenced by immunoSEQ multiplex PCR, and TCRdb holds only the in-frame ones, with some missing. The sample includes 250,000 to 350,000 clones, around 90% of them seen just once. Sample: peripheral blood. These TCRs come from a man aged 18 to 30 with active or convalescent COVID-19. Each CDR3 is given with its conserved first and last residue. Each record gives: V gene, D gene, J gene, clone size, CDR3 protein, CDR3 DNA. The D gene is left open where the match is weak. Some rows have no size entry. The others give once, few or many, or a class for an expanded clone.

V gene: TRBV7-6; D gene: TRBD2; J gene: TRBJ2-5; clone size: NA; CDR3 protein: CASSWPGSGGAAIQETQYF; CDR3 DNA: TGTGCCAGCAGCTGGCCTGGGAGCGGGGGGGCCGCTATCCAAGAGACCCAGTACTTC
V gene: TRBV4-1; D gene: NA; J gene: TRBJ2-1; clone size: NA; CDR3 protein: CASSQETSFVREQFF; CDR3 DNA: TGCGCCAGCAGCCAAGAGACTAGTTTTGTACGAGAGCAGTTCTTC
V gene: TRBV4-1; D gene: NA; J gene: TRBJ1-2; clone size: NA; CDR3 protein: CASSQEPGNYGYTF; CDR3 DNA: TGCGCCAGCAGCCAAGAACCGGGAAACTATGGCTACACCTTC
V gene: TRBV12-3/TRBV12-4; D gene: NA; J gene: TRBJ1-2; clone size: NA; CDR3 protein: CASRSESNYGYTF; CDR3 DNA: TGTGCCAGCAGGTCCGAGTCTAACTATGGCTACACCTTC
V gene: TRBV25-1; D gene: NA; J gene: TRBJ2-2; clone size: NA; CDR3 protein: CASSESRVAGELFF; CDR3 DNA: TGTGCCAGCAGTGAATCCCGGGTAGCCGGGGAGCTGTTTTTT
V gene: TRBV11-2; D gene: NA; J gene: TRBJ1-1; clone size: NA; CDR3 protein: CASSSRTVNTEAFF; CDR3 DNA: TGTGCCAGCAGCTCCAGGACAGTGAACACTGAAGCTTTCTTT
V gene: TRBV9; D gene: TRBD1; J gene: TRBJ1-2; clone size: NA; CDR3 protein: CASSEAGTGGGGGYTF; CDR3 DNA: TGTGCCAGCAGCGAAGCCGGGACAGGGGGAGGTGGTGGCTACACCTTC
V gene: TRBV2; D gene: TRBD2; J gene: TRBJ2-7; clone size: NA; CDR3 protein: CASNELAGGSYEQYF; CDR3 DNA: TGTGCCAGCAACGAATTAGCGGGGGGCTCCTACGAGCAGTACTTC
V gene: TRBV7-2; D gene: NA; J gene: TRBJ1-5; clone size: NA; CDR3 protein: CASSSGLDQPQHF; CDR3 DNA: TGTGCCAGCAGCTCGGGACTTGATCAGCCCCAGCATTTT
V gene: TRBV27; D gene: TRBD1; J gene: TRBJ2-7; clone size: NA; CDR3 protein: CASSPGQAYEQYF; CDR3 DNA: TGTGCCAGCAGTCCCGGACAGGCCTACGAGCAGTACTTC
V gene: TRBV10-3; D gene: TRBD1; J gene: TRBJ1-1; clone size: NA; CDR3 protein: CAIRGTGEYTEAFF; CDR3 DNA: TGTGCCATCAGGGGGACAGGGGAGTACACTGAAGCTTTCTTT
V gene: TRBV2; D gene: TRBD2; J gene: TRBJ2-3; clone size: NA; CDR3 protein: CASSEASSGADKNTQYF; CDR3 DNA: TGTGCCAGCAGTGAAGCATCTAGCGGGGCCGACAAGAATACGCAGTATTTT
V gene: TRBV29-1; D gene: TRBD1; J gene: TRBJ1-5; clone size: once; CDR3 protein: CSVDYGQGANSRYQPQHF; CDR3 DNA: TGCAGCGTTGATTATGGACAGGGGGCAAATTCGCGCTATCAGCCCCAGCATTTT
V gene: TRBV18; D gene: NA; J gene: TRBJ1-1; clone size: NA; CDR3 protein: CASSPSWGVGKTEAFF; CDR3 DNA: TGTGCCAGCTCACCATCGTGGGGGGTGGGAAAAACTGAAGCTTTCTTT
V gene: TRBV20-1; D gene: NA; J gene: TRBJ1-3; clone size: NA; CDR3 protein: CSASGPGSGNTIYF; CDR3 DNA: TGCAGTGCTAGTGGTCCCGGTTCTGGAAACACCATATATTTT
V gene: TRBV6-5; D gene: NA; J gene: TRBJ1-2; clone size: NA; CDR3 protein: CAGGDGYGYTF; CDR3 DNA: TGTGCCGGGGGGGACGGATATGGCTACACCTTC
V gene: TRBV10-3; D gene: NA; J gene: TRBJ1-1; clone size: NA; CDR3 protein: CAISGLGENTEAFF; CDR3 DNA: TGTGCCATCAGTGGTCTAGGGGAGAACACTGAAGCTTTCTTT
V gene: TRBV7-2; D gene: TRBD1; J gene: TRBJ2-7; clone size: NA; CDR3 protein: CASSLRTGLGYEQYF; CDR3 DNA: TGTGCCAGCAGCTTACGGACAGGGTTGGGCTACGAGCAGTACTTC
V gene: TRBV29-1; D gene: NA; J gene: TRBJ1-2; clone size: NA; CDR3 protein: CSVVTGNYGYTF; CDR3 DNA: TGCAGCGTCGTAACAGGAAACTATGGCTACACCTTC
V gene: TRBV7-2; D gene: NA; J gene: TRBJ2-7; clone size: NA; CDR3 protein: CASSLNADYEQYF; CDR3 DNA: TGTGCCAGCAGCTTAAATGCAGACTACGAGCAGTACTTC
V gene: TRBV28; D gene: TRBD2; J gene: TRBJ2-2; clone size: NA; CDR3 protein: CASGARGSGELFF; CDR3 DNA: TGTGCCAGCGGTGCGCGGGGGAGTGGGGAGCTGTTTTTT
V gene: TRBV23-1; D gene: TRBD1; J gene: TRBJ1-1; clone size: NA; CDR3 protein: CASSQWGDREQNTEAFF; CDR3 DNA: TGCGCCAGCAGTCAATGGGGGGACAGGGAACAGAACACTGAAGCTTTCTTT
V gene: TRBV3-1/TRBV3-2; D gene: NA; J gene: TRBJ2-4; clone size: NA; CDR3 protein: CASSQDGGGNIQYF; CDR3 DNA: TGTGCCAGCAGCCAAGATGGTGGGGGGAACATTCAGTACTTC
V gene: TRBV9; D gene: TRBD2; J gene: TRBJ2-1; clone size: NA; CDR3 protein: CASSPSGGEYNEQFF; CDR3 DNA: TGTGCCAGCAGCCCTAGCGGGGGGGAATACAATGAGCAGTTCTTC
V gene: TRBV10-3; D gene: TRBD1; J gene: TRBJ1-2; clone size: NA; CDR3 protein: CAITGQDGGYGYTF; CDR3 DNA: TGTGCCATCACCGGACAGGACGGGGGCTATGGCTACACCTTC
V gene: TRBV2; D gene: TRBD1; J gene: TRBJ1-2; clone size: NA; CDR3 protein: CASTGTAGSRYTF; CDR3 DNA: TGTGCCAGCACCGGGACAGCCGGCTCGCGCTACACCTTC
V gene: TRBV15; D gene: NA; J gene: TRBJ1-6; clone size: NA; CDR3 protein: CATSRDAGFSPLHF; CDR3 DNA: TGTGCCACCAGCAGAGACGCAGGTTTTTCACCCCTCCACTTT
V gene: TRBV12-5; D gene: NA; J gene: TRBJ1-3; clone size: few; CDR3 protein: CASGLVPVSVYGVSGNTIYF; CDR3 DNA: TGTGCTAGTGGTTTGGTCCCGGTGTCGGTCTACGGGGTCTCTGGAAACACCATATATTTT
V gene: TRBV5-1; D gene: TRBD2; J gene: TRBJ2-1; clone size: NA; CDR3 protein: CASSRGGLGNEQFF; CDR3 DNA: TGCGCCAGCAGTCGCGGGGGTTTGGGTAATGAGCAGTTCTTC
V gene: TRBV19; D gene: NA; J gene: TRBJ1-3; clone size: NA; CDR3 protein: CASSDNSGNTIYF; CDR3 DNA: TGTGCCAGTAGTGACAACTCTGGAAACACCATATATTTT
V gene: TRBV5-4; D gene: NA; J gene: TRBJ2-7; clone size: NA; CDR3 protein: CASSLAGSHEQYF; CDR3 DNA: TGTGCCAGCAGCTTGGCGGGTTCTCACGAGCAGTACTTC
V gene: TRBV9; D gene: TRBD2; J gene: TRBJ2-2; clone size: NA; CDR3 protein: CASSPGTSGAGELFF; CDR3 DNA: TGTGCCAGCAGCCCCGGGACTAGCGGGGCCGGGGAGCTGTTTTTT
V gene: TRBV7-2; D gene: NA; J gene: TRBJ2-7; clone size: few; CDR3 protein: CASSWTPPGPQYF; CDR3 DNA: TGTGCCAGCAGCTGGACACCACCCGGACCCCAGTACTTC
V gene: TRBV2; D gene: TRBD2; J gene: TRBJ2-5; clone size: NA; CDR3 protein: CASTLAGGRETQYF; CDR3 DNA: TGTGCCAGCACCCTGGCGGGGGGCCGAGAGACCCAGTACTTC
V gene: TRBV7-9; D gene: NA; J gene: TRBJ1-4; clone size: NA; CDR3 protein: CASSLTGYNEKLFF; CDR3 DNA: TGTGCCAGCAGCCTAACAGGGTACAATGAAAAACTGTTTTTT
V gene: TRBV5-1; D gene: NA; J gene: TRBJ1-4; clone size: NA; CDR3 protein: CASSLDPEGGKLFF; CDR3 DNA: TGCGCCAGCAGCCTGGACCCAGAAGGAGGGAAACTGTTTTTT
V gene: TRBV19; D gene: NA; J gene: TRBJ1-5; clone size: NA; CDR3 protein: CASSIWGGARQPQHF; CDR3 DNA: TGTGCCAGTAGTATTTGGGGGGGGGCTCGTCAGCCCCAGCATTTT
V gene: TRBV10-3; D gene: NA; J gene: TRBJ1-1; clone size: NA; CDR3 protein: CAISEWALGVNTEAFF; CDR3 DNA: TGTGCCATCAGTGAATGGGCACTCGGGGTGAACACTGAAGCTTTCTTT
V gene: TRBV10-1; D gene: NA; J gene: TRBJ2-7; clone size: NA; CDR3 protein: CASRAGSAGEQYF; CDR3 DNA: TGCGCCAGCAGGGCCGGGTCGGCGGGCGAGCAGTACTTC
V gene: TRBV2; D gene: TRBD1; J gene: TRBJ1-5; clone size: NA; CDR3 protein: CASSDWTGGDQPQHF; CDR3 DNA: TGTGCCAGCAGTGACTGGACAGGGGGCGATCAGCCCCAGCATTTT
V gene: TRBV3-1/TRBV3-2; D gene: NA; J gene: TRBJ2-3; clone size: NA; CDR3 protein: CANRGRGRSSRTDTQYF; CDR3 DNA: TGTGCCAACAGGGGGAGGGGCAGAAGTTCCCGCACAGATACGCAGTATTTT
V gene: TRBV6-1; D gene: NA; J gene: TRBJ1-3; clone size: NA; CDR3 protein: CASSEVEGNTIYF; CDR3 DNA: TGTGCCAGCAGTGAAGTCGAGGGAAACACCATATATTTT
V gene: TRBV5-1; D gene: TRBD2; J gene: TRBJ2-7; clone size: NA; CDR3 protein: CASRSRTSVFGEQYF; CDR3 DNA: TGCGCCAGTCGCTCCAGGACTAGCGTATTTGGGGAGCAGTACTTC
V gene: TRBV19; D gene: TRBD1; J gene: TRBJ2-7; clone size: NA; CDR3 protein: CATKDRTGTYEQYF; CDR3 DNA: TGTGCCACCAAGGACAGGACAGGCACCTACGAGCAGTACTTC